This is a list of T cell receptor beta chains from one sample in a study of read filtering for tumor transcriptome and immune sequencing. Each CDR3 protein gets one entry after TCRdb re-called the reads with MiXCR. The sample holds 40,000 or so distinct CDR3 sequences; more than 13% are singletons and the top ten take around 7.3%. The sequenced sample consisted of a population of CD138-negative cells sorted from bone marrow. These receptors were taken from a donor aged 40 or over with multiple myeloma. CDR3s include the opening cysteine and the closing phenylalanine or tryptophan. The D gene is left open where the match is weak. Only part of the rows carry a size: once, few, many, or a class if the clone is expanded.

NA TRBJ2-2 many TRBV19 CASNRGVGELFF TGTGCCAGTAATAGGGGAGTCGGGGAGCTGTTTTTT
NA TRBJ2-1 many TRBV11-3 CASSLDPGNEQFF TGTGCCAGCAGCTTAGATCCGGGGAATGAGCAGTTCTTC
TRBD2 TRBJ2-3 many TRBV7-2 CASSLGLAGGIDTQYF TGTGCCAGCAGCCTTGGACTAGCGGGGGGGATAGATACGCAGTATTTT
TRBD1 TRBJ2-5 NA TRBV2 CASSEWTGQETQYF TGTGCCAGCAGTGAGTGGACAGGTCAAGAGACCCAGTACTTC
NA TRBJ2-1 NA TRBV20-1 CSASASLFDEQFF TGCAGTGCCAGCGCGTCCCTATTCGATGAGCAGTTCTTC
TRBD1 TRBJ2-2 many TRBV5-1 CASSQTTGQYTGELFF TGCGCCAGCAGCCAGACTACGGGACAGTACACCGGGGAGCTGTTTTTT
NA TRBJ2-7 many TRBV2 CASGVPGTPSEQYF TGTGCCAGCGGAGTACCCGGGACGCCGAGCGAGCAGTACTTC
NA TRBJ1-5 many TRBV19 CASSTQIKTLSNQPQHF TGTGCCAGTAGTACCCAGATCAAGACACTTAGCAATCAGCCCCAGCATTTT
NA TRBJ1-1 NA TRBV7-9 CASSLGKRSEAFF TGTGCCAGCAGCTTAGGGAAAAGGAGTGAAGCTTTCTTT
TRBD1 TRBJ2-7 many TRBV20-1 CSASPGTARKEQYF TGCAGTGCTAGTCCCGGGACAGCGCGGAAGGAGCAGTACTTC
NA TRBJ1-3 few TRBV4-1 CASSSRTVDPGNTIYF TGCGCCAGCAGCAGCCGGACAGTTGATCCTGGAAACACCATATATTTT
NA TRBJ1-5 few TRBV19 CASSIGGARNQPQHF TGTGCCAGTAGTATAGGTGGGGCCCGGAATCAGCCCCAGCATTTT
TRBD1 TRBJ1-4 many TRBV7-9 CASSFWGLAGGEKLFF TGTGCCAGCAGCTTCTGGGGCTTAGCAGGGGGTGAAAAACTGTTTTTT
TRBD2 TRBJ2-7 few TRBV28 CASSQPGGRQYEQYF TGTGCCAGCAGCCAACCGGGGGGGCGCCAGTACGAGCAGTACTTC